These T cell receptor beta chains were read from a single sample in a study of shared clonotypes between healthy human individuals. Here immunoSEQ multiplex PCR was the method, and the copy in TCRdb shows in-frame clones only, minus some. The sample carries some 900,000 clones, 76% recorded once. The specimen sequenced was memory CD4+ T cells sorted from blood. These receptors all stem from a man younger than 35 in good health. Each CDR3 is given with its conserved first and last residue. The D gene is left open where the match is weak. Clone size appears in some rows only: once, few, many, or a class for an expanded clone.

j_call d_call clone_size v_call cdr3_aa cdr3_nt
TRBJ2-1 . . TRBV6-1 CASSESSTFYNEQFF TGTGCCAGCAGTGAAAGTTCCACTTTCTACAATGAGCAGTTCTTC
TRBJ2-5 . . TRBV4-2 CASSRKGEPGETQYF TGTGCCAGCAGCCGGAAGGGGGAGCCGGGGGAGACCCAGTACTTC
TRBJ2-1 TRBD2 few TRBV5-1 CASSLLAGGYNNEQFF TGCGCCAGCAGCCTCCTCGCGGGGGGTTATAACAATGAGCAGTTCTTC
TRBJ1-1 . . TRBV10-2 CASKHSEGMTEAFF TGCGCCAGCAAGCATAGCGAGGGGATGACTGAAGCTTTCTTT
TRBJ1-5 . . TRBV28 CASSAVRGSNQPQHF TGTGCCAGCAGTGCCGTCAGGGGCAGCAATCAGCCCCAGCATTTT
TRBJ1-5 . . TRBV4-3 CASSQDSGASNQPQHF TGCGCCAGCAGCCAAGATTCAGGGGCAAGCAATCAGCCCCAGCATTTT
TRBJ1-4 . . TRBV6-1 CATAGGKDEKLFF TGTGCCACTGCCGGGGGAAAGGATGAAAAACTGTTTTTT
TRBJ1-2 . . TRBV30 CAWSPLGGGGYTF TGTGCCTGGAGCCCTCTTGGGGGCGGTGGCTACACCTTC
TRBJ2-7 . . TRBV5-1 CASSLEGGKSYEQYF TGCGCCAGCAGCTTGGAGGGCGGGAAATCCTACGAGCAGTACTTC
TRBJ1-5 . . TRBV7-9 CASSLVRDHWRGGNQPQHF TGTGCCAGCAGCTTAGTCCGAGACCATTGGAGGGGTGGCAATCAGCCCCAGCATTTT